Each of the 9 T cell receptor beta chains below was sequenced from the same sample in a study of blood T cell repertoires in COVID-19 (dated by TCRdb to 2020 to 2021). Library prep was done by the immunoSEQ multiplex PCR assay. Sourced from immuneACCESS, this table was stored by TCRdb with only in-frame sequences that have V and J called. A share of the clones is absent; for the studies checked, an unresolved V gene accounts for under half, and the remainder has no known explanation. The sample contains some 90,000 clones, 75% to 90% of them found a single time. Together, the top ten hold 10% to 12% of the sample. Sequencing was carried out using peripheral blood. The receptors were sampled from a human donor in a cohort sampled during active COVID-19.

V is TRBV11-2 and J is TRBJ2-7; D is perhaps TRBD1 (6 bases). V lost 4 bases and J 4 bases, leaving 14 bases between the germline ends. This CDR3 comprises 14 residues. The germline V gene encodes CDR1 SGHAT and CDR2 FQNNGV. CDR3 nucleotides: TGTGCCAGCAGCTCACCGGCAGGGGAATACGAGCAGTACTTC. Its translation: CASSSPAGEYEQYF.

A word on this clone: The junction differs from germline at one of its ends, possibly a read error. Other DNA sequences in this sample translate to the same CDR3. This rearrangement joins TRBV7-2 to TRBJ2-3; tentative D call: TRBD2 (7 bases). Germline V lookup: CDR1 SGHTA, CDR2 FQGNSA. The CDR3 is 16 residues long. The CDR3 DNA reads TGTGCCAGCAGCCCAGAGGGGAACGGGGGGCTGGATACGCAGTACTTT. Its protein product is CASSPEGNGGLDTQYF.

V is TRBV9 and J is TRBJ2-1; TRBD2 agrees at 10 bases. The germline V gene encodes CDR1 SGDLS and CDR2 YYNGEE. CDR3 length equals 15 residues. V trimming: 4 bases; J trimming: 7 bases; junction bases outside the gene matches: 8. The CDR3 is CASSSTGTSVNEQFF. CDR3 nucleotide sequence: TGTGCCAGCAGCTCAACCGGGACTAGCGTTAATGAGCAGTTCTTC.

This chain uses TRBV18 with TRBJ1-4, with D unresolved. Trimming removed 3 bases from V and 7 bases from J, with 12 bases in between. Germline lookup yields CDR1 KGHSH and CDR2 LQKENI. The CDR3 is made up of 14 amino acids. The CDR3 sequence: CASSPVHPSEKLFF. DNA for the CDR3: TGTGCCAGCTCACCGGTTCATCCTAGTGAAAAACTGTTTTTT.

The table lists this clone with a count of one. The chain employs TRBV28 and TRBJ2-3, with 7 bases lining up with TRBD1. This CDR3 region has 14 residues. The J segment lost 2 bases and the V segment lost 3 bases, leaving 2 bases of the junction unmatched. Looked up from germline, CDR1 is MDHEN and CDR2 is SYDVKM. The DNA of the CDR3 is TGTGCCAGCAGTTTTGGACAGGTCACAGATACGCAGTATTTT. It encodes CASSFGQVTDTQYF.

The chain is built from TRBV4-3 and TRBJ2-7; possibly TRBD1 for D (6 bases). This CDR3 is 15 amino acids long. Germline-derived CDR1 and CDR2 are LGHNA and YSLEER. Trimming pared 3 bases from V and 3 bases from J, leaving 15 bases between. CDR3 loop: CASSQGHLGVYEQYF. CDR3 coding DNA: TGCGCCAGCAGCCAGGGACACCTTGGGGTCTACGAGCAGTACTTC.

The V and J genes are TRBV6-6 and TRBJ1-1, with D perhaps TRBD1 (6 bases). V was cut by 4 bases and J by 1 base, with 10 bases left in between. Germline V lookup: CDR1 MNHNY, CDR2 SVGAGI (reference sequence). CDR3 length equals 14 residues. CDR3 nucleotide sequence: TGTGCCAGCAGTTTCGGACAGACGAACACTGAAGCTTTCTTT. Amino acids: CASSFGQTNTEAFF.

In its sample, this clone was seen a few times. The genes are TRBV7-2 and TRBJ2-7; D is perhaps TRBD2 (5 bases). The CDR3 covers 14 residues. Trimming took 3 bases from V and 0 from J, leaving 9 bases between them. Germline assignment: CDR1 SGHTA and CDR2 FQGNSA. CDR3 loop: CASSFSRDSYEQYF. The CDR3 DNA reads TGTGCCAGCAGCTTTAGCCGGGACTCCTACGAGCAGTACTTC.

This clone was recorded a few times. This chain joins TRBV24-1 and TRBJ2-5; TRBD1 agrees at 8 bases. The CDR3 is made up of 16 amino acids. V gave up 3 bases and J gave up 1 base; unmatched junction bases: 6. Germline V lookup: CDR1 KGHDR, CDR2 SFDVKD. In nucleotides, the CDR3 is TGTGCCACCAGTGATCCCGCCGGGACAGGCCAAGAGACCCAGTACTTC. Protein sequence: CATSDPAGTGQETQYF.